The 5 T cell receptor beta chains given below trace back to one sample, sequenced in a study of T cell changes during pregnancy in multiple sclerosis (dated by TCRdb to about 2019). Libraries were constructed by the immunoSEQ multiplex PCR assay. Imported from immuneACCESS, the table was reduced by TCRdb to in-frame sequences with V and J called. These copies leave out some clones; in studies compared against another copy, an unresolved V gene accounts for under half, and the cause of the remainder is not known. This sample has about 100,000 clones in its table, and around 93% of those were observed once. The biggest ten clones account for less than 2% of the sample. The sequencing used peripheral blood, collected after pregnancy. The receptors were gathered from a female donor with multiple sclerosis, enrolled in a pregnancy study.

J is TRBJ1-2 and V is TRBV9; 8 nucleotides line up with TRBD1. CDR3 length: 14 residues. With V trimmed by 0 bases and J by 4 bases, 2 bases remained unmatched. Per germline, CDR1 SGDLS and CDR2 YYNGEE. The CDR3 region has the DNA TGTGCCAGCAGCGTAGGAACAGGGGGCTATGGCTACACCTTC. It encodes CASSVGTGGYGYTF.

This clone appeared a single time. This chain's CDR3 is CASTDSFNSPLHF. CDR3 sequence (DNA): TGTGCCTCAACGGACAGCTTCAATTCACCCCTCCACTTT. This chain connects TRBV27 to TRBJ1-6, with D possibly being TRBD1 (6 bases). This CDR3 region has 13 residues. Germline CDR1 is MNHEY and CDR2 is SMNVEV (reference sequence). V was clipped by 11 bases and J by 7 bases, with 15 bases between them.

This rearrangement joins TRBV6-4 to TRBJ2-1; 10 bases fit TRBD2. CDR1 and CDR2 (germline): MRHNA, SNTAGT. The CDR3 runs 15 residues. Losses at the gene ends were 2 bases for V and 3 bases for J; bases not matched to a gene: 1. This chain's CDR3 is CASSDLAGDYNEQFF. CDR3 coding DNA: TGTGCCAGCAGTGACCTAGCGGGAGACTACAATGAGCAGTTCTTC.

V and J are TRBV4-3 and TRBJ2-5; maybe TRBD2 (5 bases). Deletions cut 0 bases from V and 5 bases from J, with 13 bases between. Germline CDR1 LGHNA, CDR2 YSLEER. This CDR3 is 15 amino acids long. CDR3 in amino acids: CASSQDLLRGETQYF. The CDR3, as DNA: TGCGCCAGCAGCCAAGATCTCCTGCGCGGGGAGACCCAGTACTTC.

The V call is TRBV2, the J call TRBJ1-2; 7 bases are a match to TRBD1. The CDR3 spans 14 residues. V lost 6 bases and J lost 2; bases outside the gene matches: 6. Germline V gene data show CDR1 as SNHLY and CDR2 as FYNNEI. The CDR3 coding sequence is TGTGCCAGCAGGGGACAGAACCAAAACTATGGCTACACCTTC. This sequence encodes CASRGQNQNYGYTF.